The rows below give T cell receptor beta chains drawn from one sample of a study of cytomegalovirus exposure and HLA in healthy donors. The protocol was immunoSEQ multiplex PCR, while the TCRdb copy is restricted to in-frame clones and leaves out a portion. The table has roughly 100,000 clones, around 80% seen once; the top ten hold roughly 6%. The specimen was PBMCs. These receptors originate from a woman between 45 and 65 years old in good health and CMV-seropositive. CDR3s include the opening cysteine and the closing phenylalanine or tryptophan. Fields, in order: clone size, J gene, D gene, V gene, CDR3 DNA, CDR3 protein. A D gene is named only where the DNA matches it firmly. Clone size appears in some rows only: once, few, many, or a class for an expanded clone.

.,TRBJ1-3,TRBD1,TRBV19,TGTGCCAGTAGTCAGACAGGGACAGCCAACACCATATATTTT,CASSQTGTANTIYF
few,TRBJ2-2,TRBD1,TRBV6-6,TGTGCCAGCAGTTACTCCGGACAGGGGAGCAGGGAGCTGTTTTTT,CASSYSGQGSRELFF
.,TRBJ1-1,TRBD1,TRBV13,TGTGCCAGCAGTTTTTCCCCTCAGGGGGAGGTAGGGATGAACACTGAAGCTTTCTTT,CASSFSPQGEVGMNTEAFF
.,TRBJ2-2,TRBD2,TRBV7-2,TGTGCCAGCAGCCATATTAGCGGGGGCATTAACACCGGGGAGCTGTTTTTT,CASSHISGGINTGELFF
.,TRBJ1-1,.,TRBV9,TGTGCCAGCAGCGTACTCGATCGTCAGAGGGGGACTGAAGCTTTCTTT,CASSVLDRQRGTEAFF
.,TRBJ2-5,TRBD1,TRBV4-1,TGCGCCAGCAGCCTAACCGGGACAGGGTTAAAAGAGACCCAGTACTTC,CASSLTGTGLKETQYF
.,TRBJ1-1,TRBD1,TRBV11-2,TGTGCCAGCAGCTTAGTCCGACAGGGACCGAAAGCTTTCTTT,CASSLVRQGPKAFF
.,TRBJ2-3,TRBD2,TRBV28,TGTGCCAGCAGTTCGTTTAGCGGGGGTGCAGATACGCAGTATTTT,CASSSFSGGADTQYF
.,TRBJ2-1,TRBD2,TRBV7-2,TGTGCCAGCAGCTTAACAGCGGGGGGCCTCTACAATGAGCAGTTCTTC,CASSLTAGGLYNEQFF
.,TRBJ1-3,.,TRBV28,TGTGCCAGCAGTATAGAGTGGAACACCATATATTTT,CASSIEWNTIYF
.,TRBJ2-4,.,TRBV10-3,TGTGCCATCAGTGAGTCGAGCGCCAAAAACATTCAGTACTTC,CAISESSAKNIQYF
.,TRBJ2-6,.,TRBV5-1,TGCGCCAGCAGCGCGCAAGCTGGGACATACGGCTCTGGGGCCAACGTCCTGACTTTC,CASSAQAGTYGSGANVLTF
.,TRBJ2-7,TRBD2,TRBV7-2,TGTGCCAGCAGCTTAGCTCCCGGGACTAGGTACGAGCAGTACTTC,CASSLAPGTRYEQYF
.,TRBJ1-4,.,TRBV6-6,TGTGCCAGCAGTTACCCCCCAGGACTGTTTTTT,CASSYPPGLFF
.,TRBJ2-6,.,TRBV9,TGTGCCAGCAGCCCCTCAGGCGGGGCCAACGTCCTGACTTTC,CASSPSGGANVLTF
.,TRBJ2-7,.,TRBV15,TGTGCCACCTCCGGGAATACCTACGAGCAGTACTTC,CATSGNTYEQYF
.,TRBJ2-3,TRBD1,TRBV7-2,TGTGCCAGCAGCTTACAGGGACAGGTAGATACGCAGTATTTT,CASSLQGQVDTQYF
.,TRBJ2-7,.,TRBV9,TGTGCCAGCAGCGTAGATGGGAGACACTACGAGCAGTACTTC,CASSVDGRHYEQYF
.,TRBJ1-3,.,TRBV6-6,TGTGCCAGCAACCAGCCGGGACAACTTAACGGAAACACCATATATTTT,CASNQPGQLNGNTIYF
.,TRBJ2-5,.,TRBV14,TGTGCCAGCAGCCAAGGGAGGGTGGAGACCCAGTACTTC,CASSQGRVETQYF
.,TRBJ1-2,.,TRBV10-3,TGTGCCATCAGTGAGCCGGAGGGCTTAGGCTATGGCTACACCTTC,CAISEPEGLGYGYTF
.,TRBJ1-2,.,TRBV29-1,TGCAGCGTTGAAACGCGGCAGGGTCGTGGCTACACCTTC,CSVETRQGRGYTF
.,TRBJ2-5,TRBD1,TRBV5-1,TGCGCCAGCAGCCGCGGGACAGGGAAGTTTAGGGAGACCCAGTACTTC,CASSRGTGKFRETQYF
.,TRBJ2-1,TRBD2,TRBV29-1,TGCAGCGTAACCCTAGCGGGGGGGCCCAATGAGCAGTTCTTC,CSVTLAGGPNEQFF